This T cell receptor beta chain was sequenced for a study of shared clonotypes between healthy human individuals. Unsorted PBMC DNA went through sequencing on ten immunoSEQ deep assay plates. Authors' processing steps: Filtering differed for immunoSEQ, which gave only junction sequences without quality scores. Only in-frame clones appear in the TCRdb table, and some are missing; sequencing was by immunoSEQ multiplex PCR. Clone size and V and J calls were adopted from that table, with D and trimming inferred from the DNA. Counted here are around 530,000 clones, around 78% occurring once; the ten biggest clones make up around 12%. Germline V lookup: CDR1 LGHNA, CDR2 YNFKEQ. V lost 4 bases and J lost 4; bases outside the gene matches: 6. This CDR3 spans 17 amino acids. Caucasian adults residing in Nashville, Tennessee made up all the donors. Samples left unsorted employed some 95 million PBMCs for genomic DNA.

V usage is TRBV4-2 and J usage is TRBJ2-2; 13 positions match TRBD2. This sequence was found in a woman in her thirties or forties in good health. Some clones in this sample may be carry-over from other donors' samples. The source material was PBMCs. DNA for the CDR3: TGTGCCAGCAGCCTACTAGCGGGAGGGCCCAGCACCGGGGAGCTGTTTTTT. The encoded protein is CASSLLAGGPSTGELFF.